Listed below are T cell receptor beta chains from one sample, sequenced in a study of control samples from healthy donors and cancer patients. The method was immunoSEQ multiplex PCR; TCRdb's version includes in-frame clones alone and lacks a portion of them. The repertoire holds about 84,000 clones, with roughly 91% as singletons. The specimen sequenced was blood. These receptors all stem from a man in his forties or fifties in good health. Both conserved end residues are part of each CDR3. A row's size may be missing; if present it is once, few, many or a size class.

V gene	clone size	J gene	CDR3 protein
TRBV29-1	once	TRBJ1-1	CSVADTEAFF
TRBV6-5	once	TRBJ2-4	CASSVDRLTKNIQYF
TRBV5-6	NA	TRBJ2-6	CASSFSGSGANVLTF
TRBV7-8	NA	TRBJ1-1	CASSLFSGAAQGEAFF
TRBV6-6	NA	TRBJ2-3	CASALDTQYF
TRBV5-6	few	TRBJ1-3	CASSWGVHISGNTIYF
TRBV27	NA	TRBJ2-1	CASSLSDGGNEQFF
TRBV11-2	NA	TRBJ2-6	CASSLISGANVLTF
TRBV5-4	NA	TRBJ1-4	CASSEQGGDEKLFF
TRBV7-9	NA	TRBJ2-1	CASGLAGFNEQFF
TRBV25-1	NA	TRBJ1-3	CASTGGQYGNTIYF
TRBV6-5	once	TRBJ1-5	CATHSGRRSNQPQHF
TRBV19	NA	TRBJ1-1	CASSIKQGEAFF
TRBV30	NA	TRBJ2-4	CAWSRDRGRGIQYF
TRBV7-2	NA	TRBJ2-2	CASSFGTSGGNTGELFF
TRBV7-8	NA	TRBJ1-2	CASSLGAGGIYGYTF